This TCR beta chain was captured in a study of T cell repertoires in cytomegalovirus infection. This clonotype came up a few times. Its target is unknown. A single record per CDR3 protein comes from TCRdb applying MiXCR to the reads. The profile shows a few hundred thousand distinct CDR3 sequences, roughly a sixth of them singletons. Whole-study findings and limits: HLA-C-restricted TCR beta clonotypes specific for CMV led the ex vivo response. Cumulative frequency of public TCR beta families picked out carriers of CMV plus the relevant HLA.

Germline V gene sequence: CDR1 DFQATT, CDR2 SNEGSKA (reference sequence). V trimming: 6 bases; J trimming: 4 bases; junction bases outside the gene matches: 10. This CDR3 is built from 14 residues. This receptor was taken from a human donor in good health (CMV status not recorded). Some clones in this sample may be carry-over from other donors' samples. V usage is TRBV20-1 and J usage is TRBJ1-2, with 8 bases that match TRBD1. Sequenced input: PBMCs. The chain's CDR3 is CSAARTGIPYGYTF. In DNA, the CDR3 is TGCAGTGCGGCGAGGACAGGGATACCCTATGGCTACACCTTC.